Each of the 18 T cell receptor beta chains below was sequenced from the same sample in a study of CD8 T cells in ankylosing spondylitis. TCRdb processed the 5' RACE reads anew with MiXCR; each CDR3 protein has one entry. The repertoire has 250,000 or so distinct CDR3 sequences, more than 20% of them found once; the top ten carry approximately 0.61%. The material sequenced was blood, either unsorted or a sorted T cell fraction (not recorded which). The receptors here all came from a male donor with ankylosing spondylitis or in good health (not recorded which).

The J gene is TRBJ2-2, the V gene TRBV20-1; maybe TRBD1 (5 bases). Germline CDR1 is DFQATT and CDR2 is SNEGSKA (reference sequence). The CDR3 totals 11 residues. V lost 3 bases and J lost 7, with 6 bases in between. The CDR3 nucleotides read TGCAGTGCTAGTCAGGGCGGGGAGCTGTTTTTT. Translation: CSASQGGELFF.

V gene TRBV28 combines with J gene TRBJ2-3, with D perhaps given as TRBD1 or TRBD2 (6 bases each). Germline loops: CDR1 MDHEN, CDR2 SYDVKM. The V end lost 6 bases, the J end lost 4 bases, and 14 bases lay between the germline ends. The CDR3 sequence is 14 residues long. CDR3 loop: CASRTRGGPDTQYF. The CDR3 bases are TGTGCCAGCAGGACGCGAGGGGGGCCAGATACGCAGTATTTT. The whole variable domain, remainder taken from reference TRBV28 and TRBJ2-3, is DVKVTQSSRYLVKRTGEKVFLECVQDMDHENMFWYRQDPGLGLRLIYFSYDVKMKEKGDIPEGYSVSREKKERFSLILESASTNQTSMYLCASRTRGGPDTQYFGPGTRLTVL.

This chain connects TRBV7-2 to TRBJ1-4; TRBD1 matches 7 bases. This CDR3 has 14 amino acids. Germline V gene lookup returns CDR1 SGHTA and CDR2 FQGNSA. In nucleotides, the CDR3 is TGTGCGGTAGGGGGCAAGGTGACTAATGAAAAACTGTTTTTT. Translating gives CAVGGKVTNEKLFF.

This clonotype was counted many times. This chain links TRBV3-1 with TRBJ2-5, with D possibly TRBD1 on 6 matching bases. V gave up 1 base and J gave up 2 bases, with 8 bases separating them. Germline V gene lookup returns CDR1 LGHDT and CDR2 YNNKEL (reference sequence). This CDR3 spans 14 amino acids. CDR3 amino acids: CASSQVGGQETQYF. The CDR3 DNA is TGTGCCAGCAGCCAAGTAGGGGGTCAAGAGACCCAGTACTTC.

V is TRBV7-6 and J is TRBJ2-1, with D possibly matching TRBD2 (5 bases). CDR3 length equals 15 residues. Trimming removed 1 base from V and 4 bases from J, with 11 bases in between. Germline V gene lookup returns CDR1 SGHVS and CDR2 FNYEAQ. The CDR3 loop is CASSLGSATYNEQFF. Here the CDR3 DNA reads TGTGCCAGCAGCTTAGGTAGCGCCACGTACAATGAGCAGTTCTTC.

The chain has TRBV9 and TRBJ2-3; 8 nucleotides align to TRBD1. CDR3 length: 14 amino acids. In germline, CDR1 is SGDLS, CDR2 YYNGEE. With V trimmed by 0 bases and J by 6 bases, 3 bases remained unmatched. CDR3 residues: CASSVGRGRDTQYF. CDR3 in DNA: TGTGCCAGCAGCGTAGGCAGGGGGCGCGATACGCAGTATTTT.

This clonotype was recorded at least ten times. The V gene is TRBV20-1, the J gene TRBJ2-3; perhaps TRBD1 as D (5 bases). The CDR3 sequence is 15 residues long. The germline CDR1 and CDR2 sequences are DFQATT and SNEGSKA (reference sequence). V was cut by 1 base and J by 0 bases, with 11 bases left in between. Here the CDR3 reads CSARGVQGSTDTQYF. The CDR3 DNA is TGCAGTGCTAGAGGGGTGCAGGGAAGCACAGATACGCAGTATTTT.

CDR3 DNA sequence: TGCGCCAGCATCCCGGGGCCGAGCTCCTACGAGCAGTACTTC. This translates into CASIPGPSSYEQYF. The V gene is TRBV5-1, the J gene TRBJ2-7; D tentatively reads TRBD1 or TRBD2 (5 bases each). Trimming cost V 6 bases and J 0 bases, with 13 bases left between them. CDR1 is SGHRS and CDR2 is YFSETQ in the germline V gene. This CDR3 region has 14 residues. The entire variable domain, with the rest obtained from reference TRBV5-1 and TRBJ2-7, is as follows: KAGVTQTPRYLIKTRGQQVTLSCSPISGHRSVSWYQQTPGQGLQFLFEYFSETQRNKGNFPGRFSGRQFSNSRSEMNVSTLELGDSALYLCASIPGPSSYEQYFGPGTRLTVT.

This clonotype was counted a few times. The chain carries TRBV29-1 and TRBJ1-1, with D possibly TRBD1 on 5 matching bases. The CDR3 has 13 amino acids. Trimming took off 4 bases at V and 3 bases at J, with 12 bases between the two ends. Germline CDR1 SQVTM, CDR2 ANQGSEA. The CDR3 protein is CSVGQGRHTEAFF. The CDR3 nucleotides read TGCAGCGTTGGTCAGGGTCGACACACTGAAGCTTTCTTT.

The sample holds many counts of this clonotype. V usage is TRBV6-5 and J usage is TRBJ2-1; D perhaps matches TRBD2 (5 bases). Trimming took off 0 bases at V and 4 bases at J, with 13 bases between the two ends. This CDR3 contains 16 residues. Germline V CDR1 and CDR2: MNHEY, SVGAGI. CDR3: CASSYSSSGDYNEQFF. The CDR3 DNA reads as TGTGCCAGCAGTTACTCGAGCAGCGGAGATTACAATGAGCAGTTCTTC.

This clonotype was found many times. The V gene is TRBV20-1, the J gene TRBJ1-5; 9 bases fit TRBD1. Germline V CDR1 and CDR2: DFQATT, SNEGSKA (reference sequence). The CDR3 spans 16 residues. With 5 bases clipped from V and 1 base from J, the junction kept 9 bases outside the gene matches. As DNA, the CDR3 is TGCAGTGCTCGGAACAGGGGGCATATGAGCAATCAGCCCCAGCATTTT. It translates to CSARNRGHMSNQPQHF.

The V gene is TRBV28, the J gene TRBJ2-1; TRBD2 might be the D (7 bases). Between the trimmed V and J ends, which lost 2 bases and 6 bases, there was a span of 14 bases. CDR3 length: 15 residues. Germline loops: CDR1 MDHEN, CDR2 SYDVKM. As DNA, the CDR3 is TGTGCCAGCAGTTTAGGGGGGGCGCTTCGCAATGAGCAGTTCTTC. Its protein product is CASSLGGALRNEQFF.

The V and J genes are TRBV28 and TRBJ2-3; no definite D call. The CDR3 is 16 residues long. Germline assignment: CDR1 MDHEN and CDR2 SYDVKM. V shed 6 bases and J shed 2 bases, with 18 bases lying between them. Here the CDR3 reads CASSPYTVQSTDTQYF. The CDR3 bases are TGTGCCAGCAGCCCATACACGGTACAGTCCACAGATACGCAGTATTTT.

This chain connects TRBV18 to TRBJ2-3; 8 positions agree with TRBD2. Germline assignment: CDR1 KGHSH and CDR2 LQKENI. The CDR3 runs 13 residues. After removal of 3 bases from V and 5 bases from J, the junction contained 1 base not matched to a gene. The CDR3, as DNA: TGTGCCAGCTCACCCCGGGGGGGAGATACGCAGTATTTT. It codes for CASSPRGGDTQYF. The full variable domain, rest sourced from reference TRBV18 and TRBJ2-3, is NAGVMQNPRHLVRRRGQEARLRCSPMKGHSHVYWYRQLPEEGLKFMVYLQKENIIDESGMPKERFSAEFPKEGPSILRIQQVVRGDSAAYFCASSPRGGDTQYFGPGTRLTVL.

This clonotype was seen only a few times. The V gene is TRBV6-1, the J gene TRBJ1-1; unclear D gene. V lost 5 bases and J lost 1, with 11 bases in between. Germline V gives CDR1 MNHNS, CDR2 SASEGT. This CDR3 contains 14 residues. In DNA form, the CDR3 reads TGTGCCAGCAGTAAACACGAAACGAACACTGAAGCTTTCTTT. Its protein product is CASSKHETNTEAFF.

This clonotype was detected ten times or more. The chain joins TRBV20-1 to TRBJ1-5; 9 nucleotides align to TRBD1. This CDR3 has 14 residues. Germline lookup yields CDR1 DFQATT and CDR2 SNEGSKA (reference sequence). Trimming at V came to 4 bases and at J to 6 bases, leaving 7 bases not matched to a gene. Written as DNA, the CDR3 is TGCAGTGCTACACCGACAGGGGGTTCTCAGCCCCAGCATTTT. It encodes CSATPTGGSQPQHF.

This clonotype has more than one count but fewer than ten. The chain combines TRBV11-3 with TRBJ1-6; D is possibly TRBD1 (6 bases). Deletions cut 5 bases from V and 8 bases from J, with 13 bases between. The CDR3 covers 14 residues. Germline V gene sequence: CDR1 SGHNT, CDR2 YENEEA. CDR3 DNA sequence: TGTGCCAGCAGCCAAGGGGGGATCGATTCACCCCTCCACTTT. It codes for CASSQGGIDSPLHF.

The V call is TRBV20-1, the J call TRBJ2-5, with 8 bases identical to TRBD1. Germline V CDR1 and CDR2: DFQATT, SNEGSKA (reference sequence). Trimming removed 3 bases from V and 4 bases from J; junction bases left unmatched: 4. This CDR3 is built from 13 residues. The CDR3 DNA reads TGCAGTGCTAGGAGGACAGGGCGAGAGACCCAGTACTTC. Translation gives CSARRTGRETQYF.